This entry describes one TCR beta chain. Its cognate antigen is unknown. The table came from immunoSEQ multiplex PCR; TCRdb's copy has only in-frame clones and leaves some out. The sample yields some 180,000 clones, roughly 85% seen once. These data originate in a study of T cell responses to AZD1222 COVID-19 vaccine. Trimming removed 4 bases from V and 1 base from J, with 5 bases in between. CDR3 length: 14 amino acids. Germline V lookup: CDR1 LGHNA, CDR2 YNFKEQ. Study-wide points: Once two AZD1222 doses were given, Spike-specific TCR breadth and depth went up. Baseline seropositivity occurred in only 5 to 7 AZD1222 recipients.

The TCR was taken from an adult who received the AZD1222 COVID-19 vaccine. This chain connects TRBV4-2 to TRBJ1-6, with D unresolved. The sample here was peripheral blood, taken 28 days after the second AZD1222 dose. CDR3 protein: CASSRESYNSPLHF. In DNA, the CDR3 is TGTGCCAGCAGCCGTGAGTCCTATAATTCACCCCTCCACTTT.